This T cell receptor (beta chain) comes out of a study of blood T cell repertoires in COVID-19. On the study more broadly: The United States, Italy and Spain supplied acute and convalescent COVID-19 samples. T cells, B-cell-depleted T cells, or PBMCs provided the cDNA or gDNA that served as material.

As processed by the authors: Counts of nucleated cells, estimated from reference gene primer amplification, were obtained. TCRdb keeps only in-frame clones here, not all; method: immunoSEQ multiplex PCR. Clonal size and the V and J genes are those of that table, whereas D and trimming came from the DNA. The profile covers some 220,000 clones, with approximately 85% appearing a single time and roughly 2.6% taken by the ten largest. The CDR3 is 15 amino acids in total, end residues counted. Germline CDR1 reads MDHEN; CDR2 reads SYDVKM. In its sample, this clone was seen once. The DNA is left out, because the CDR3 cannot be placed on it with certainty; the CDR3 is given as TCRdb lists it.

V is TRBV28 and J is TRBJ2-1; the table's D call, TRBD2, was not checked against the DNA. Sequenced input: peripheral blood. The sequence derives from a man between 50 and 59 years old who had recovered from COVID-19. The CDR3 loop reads CASSFLESSYNEQFF.